The clone carrying this TCR beta chain was seen a handful of times. This sample is part of a study of T cells in Graves' hyperthyroidism and ophthalmopathy. Template material for amplifying TCR beta CDR3 regions consisted of RNA transcripts. The HTBI set primed first-round TCR CDR3 RT-PCR. TCRdb fed the multiplex PCR reads into MiXCR, producing one record per CDR3 protein. Of approximately 510,000 distinct CDR3 sequences in the sample, 20% were seen once. The CDR3 sequence is 16 residues long. Trimming left V 0 bases short and J 0 bases short, with 9 bases between. This chain connects TRBV12-3 or TRBV12-4 to TRBJ2-4; D uncertain. This TCR was sampled from a man younger than 30 with Graves' hyperthyroidism. Material: blood. The CDR3 region is CASSLAGNLAKNIQYF. DNA for the CDR3: TGTGCCAGCAGTTTAGCGGGGAACTTAGCCAAAAACATTCAGTACTTC.